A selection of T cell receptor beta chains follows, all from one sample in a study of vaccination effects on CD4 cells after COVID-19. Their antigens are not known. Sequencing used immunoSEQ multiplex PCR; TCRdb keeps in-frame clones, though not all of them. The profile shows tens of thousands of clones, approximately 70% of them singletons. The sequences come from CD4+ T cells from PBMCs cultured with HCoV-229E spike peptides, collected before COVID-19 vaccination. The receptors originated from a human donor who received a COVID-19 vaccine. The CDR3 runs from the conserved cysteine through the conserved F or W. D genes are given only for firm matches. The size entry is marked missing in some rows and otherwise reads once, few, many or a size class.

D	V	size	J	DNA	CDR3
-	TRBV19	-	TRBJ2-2	TGTGCCAGTACGCGAGGGGTTGACACCGGGGAGCTGTTTTTT	CASTRGVDTGELFF
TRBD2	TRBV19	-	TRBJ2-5	TGTGCCAGACCCAAGCGGGAGGGCCCGGAGACCCAGTACTTC	CARPKREGPETQYF
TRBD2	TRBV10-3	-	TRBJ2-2	TGTGCCATCAACCCCGGGACTAGCCTGAACACCGGGGAGCTGTTTTTT	CAINPGTSLNTGELFF
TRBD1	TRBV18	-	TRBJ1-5	TGTGCCAGCTCAGTGGACAGGGTTGGTCAGCCCCAGCATTTT	CASSVDRVGQPQHF
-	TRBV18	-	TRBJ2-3	TGTGCCAGCTCACCACCAGGGGCGGATACGCAGTATTTT	CASSPPGADTQYF
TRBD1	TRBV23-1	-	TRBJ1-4	TGCGCCAGCAGTCAGTCGTCCGGACAGGGTAGTGAAAAACTGTTTTTT	CASSQSSGQGSEKLFF
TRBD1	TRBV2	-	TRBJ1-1	TGTGCCAGCAGTGAATCGGGAGGACAGGGCTGGAACACTGAAGCTTTCTTT	CASSESGGQGWNTEAFF
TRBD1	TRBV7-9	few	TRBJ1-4	TGTGCCAGCAGCTCCACAGGGGGCGCGGGTAATGAAAAACTGTTTTTT	CASSSTGGAGNEKLFF
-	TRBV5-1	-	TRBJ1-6	TGCGCCAGCAGCCTGGAGGATGGAGGGTATTCACCCCTCCACTTT	CASSLEDGGYSPLHF
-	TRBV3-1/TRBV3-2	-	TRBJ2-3	TGTGCCAGCAGCCAAGTAGATACGCAGTATTTT	CASSQVDTQYF
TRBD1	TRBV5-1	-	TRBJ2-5	TGCGCCAGCAGCCAGACAGGGGAGGAGACCCAGTACTTC	CASSQTGEETQYF
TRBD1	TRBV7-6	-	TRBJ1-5	TGTGCCAGCAGCGCGGGACAGGGCGGCAATCAGCCCCAGCATTTT	CASSAGQGGNQPQHF
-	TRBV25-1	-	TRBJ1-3	TGTGCCAGCAGTGCGTTCCGGGACATTCTTTATTTT	CASSAFRDILYF
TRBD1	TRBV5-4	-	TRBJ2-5	TGTGCCAGCAGCCGACAGGGAGCGGCAGAGACCCAGTACTTC	CASSRQGAAETQYF
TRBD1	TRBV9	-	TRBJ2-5	TGTGCCAGCAGCGTTGGGACAGTCCAAGAGACCCAGTACTTC	CASSVGTVQETQYF
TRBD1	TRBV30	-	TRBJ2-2	TGTGCCTGGAGGGAGACAGGGGACGCCGGGGAGCTGTTTTTT	CAWRETGDAGELFF
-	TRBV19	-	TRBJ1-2	TGTGCCAGTAGAAGGGGGGGGACGGACTATGGCTACACCTTC	CASRRGGTDYGYTF
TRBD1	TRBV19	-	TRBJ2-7	TGTGCCAGTAGTCCGGACAGGGGTCGTTACGAGCAGTACTTC	CASSPDRGRYEQYF
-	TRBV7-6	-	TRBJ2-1	TGTGCCAGCAGCGCAACCAGGTGGGGGGCGTTAAGTGATGAGCAGTTCTTC	CASSATRWGALSDEQFF
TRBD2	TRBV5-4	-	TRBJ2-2	TGTGCCAGCAGCAAGAGCGGGAGGGCGGCCGGGGAGCTGTTTTTT	CASSKSGRAAGELFF
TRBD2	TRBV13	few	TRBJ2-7	TGTGCCAGCAGCTTTAGCGGGAGTTCCTACGAGCAGTACTTC	CASSFSGSSYEQYF
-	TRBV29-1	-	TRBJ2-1	TGCAGCGGACGCTACGGTTTCAATGAGCAGTTCTTC	CSGRYGFNEQFF
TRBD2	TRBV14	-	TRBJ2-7	TGTGCCAGCAGCCAAGTATTCTGGGCGGGAGGAAGTTACGAGCAGTACTTC	CASSQVFWAGGSYEQYF
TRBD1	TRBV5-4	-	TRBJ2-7	TGTGCCAGCAGCTTAAATTCCGGGACAGGACTCTCCTACGAGCAGTACTTC	CASSLNSGTGLSYEQYF
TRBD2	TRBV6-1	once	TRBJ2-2	TGTGCCAGCAGTGAACTAGCGGAGACCGGGGAGCTGTTTTTT	CASSELAETGELFF
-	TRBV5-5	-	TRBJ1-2	TGTGCCAGCAGCCCCGGTAGAGCCAACTATGGCTACACCTTC	CASSPGRANYGYTF
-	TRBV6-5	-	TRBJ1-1	TGTGCCAGCAGCCGGTGGAACACTGAAGCTTTCTTT	CASSRWNTEAFF
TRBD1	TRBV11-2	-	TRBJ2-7	TGTGCCAGCCGGCGGCAGGGGGCGAACGAGCAGTACTTC	CASRRQGANEQYF
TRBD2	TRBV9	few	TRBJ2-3	TGTGCCAGCAGCGTGATAGCGGGAGCAGATACGCAGTATTTT	CASSVIAGADTQYF
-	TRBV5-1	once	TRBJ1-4	TGCGCCAGCAGCTTACAGGGAGTTCGTAATGAAAAACTGTTTTTT	CASSLQGVRNEKLFF
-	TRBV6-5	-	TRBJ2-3	TGTGCCAGCAATAGGCCGGCTAATGCTACGCAGTATTTT	CASNRPANATQYF
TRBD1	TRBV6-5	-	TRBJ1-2	TGTGCCAGCAGTCGCGACAGGGATGGCTATGGCTACACCTTC	CASSRDRDGYGYTF
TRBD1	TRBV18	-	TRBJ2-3	TGTGCCAGCTCACTAGAACAGGGGGCAGATACGCAGTATTTT	CASSLEQGADTQYF
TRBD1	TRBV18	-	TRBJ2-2	TGTGCCAGCTCCCGAAGACAGGGGCGAGGCACCGGGGAGCTGTTTTTT	CASSRRQGRGTGELFF
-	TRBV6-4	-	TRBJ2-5	TGTGCCAGCAGTGCACGGTATTACCGAGAGACCCAGTACTTC	CASSARYYRETQYF
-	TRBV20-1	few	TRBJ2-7	TGCAGTGCTAGTAGCTCCTACGAGCAGTACTTC	CSASSSYEQYF
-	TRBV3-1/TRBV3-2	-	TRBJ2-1	TGTGCCAGCAGAGACAGGCGCTACGCGAATGAGCAGTTCTTC	CASRDRRYANEQFF
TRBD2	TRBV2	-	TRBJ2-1	TGTGCCAGCAGTCGTAGCGGGGGCTACAATGAGCAGTTCTTC	CASSRSGGYNEQFF
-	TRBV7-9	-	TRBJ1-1	TGTGCCAGCAGCTTCCGGGGTAAGACTGAAGCTTTCTTT	CASSFRGKTEAFF
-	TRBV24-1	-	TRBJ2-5	TGTGCCACCAGTGGCGGGGACAAAGAGACCCAGTACTTC	CATSGGDKETQYF
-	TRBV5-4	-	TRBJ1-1	TGTGCCAGCAGGCAAGCGGGGGGGGCGCGAGCTGAAGCTTTCTTT	CASRQAGGARAEAFF
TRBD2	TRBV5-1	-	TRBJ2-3	TGCGCCAGCAGCTCGGGACTAGCGGGAGCTTCAGATACGCAGTATTTT	CASSSGLAGASDTQYF
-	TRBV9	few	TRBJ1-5	TGTGCCAGCAGCGAAGGAGGGGGACCCAATCAGCCCCAGCATTTT	CASSEGGGPNQPQHF
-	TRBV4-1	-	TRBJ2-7	TGCGCCAGCAGCCAACAGGAGAACTACGAGCAGTACTTC	CASSQQENYEQYF
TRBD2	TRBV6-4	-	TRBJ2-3	TGTGCCAGCAGTGACTCGGCGGGAGCGGAGACAGATACGCAGTATTTT	CASSDSAGAETDTQYF
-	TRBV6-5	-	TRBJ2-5	TGTGCCAGCGGGCGTCAGGAAGAGACCCAGTACTTC	CASGRQEETQYF
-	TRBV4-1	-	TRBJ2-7	TGCGCCAGCAGCCAAGGTTTAGGGGCGGGCTCCTACGAGCAGTACTTC	CASSQGLGAGSYEQYF
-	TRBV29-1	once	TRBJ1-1	TGCAGCGCTATCTACAGGCGGGACACTGAAGCTTTCTTT	CSAIYRRDTEAFF
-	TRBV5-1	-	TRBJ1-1	TGCGCCAGCAGCTTGGCCACTCTTGAAGGCACTGAAGCTTTCTTT	CASSLATLEGTEAFF
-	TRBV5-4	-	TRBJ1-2	TGTGCCAGCAGCCAGGACATGCGCTATGGCTACACCTTC	CASSQDMRYGYTF
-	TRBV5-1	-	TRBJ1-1	TGCGCCAGCGGTTCCACGGGGGGCACTGAAGCTTTCTTT	CASGSTGGTEAFF
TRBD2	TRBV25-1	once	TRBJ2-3	TGTGCCAGCAGTGAATTGAGTAGCGGGGCTAGCACAGATACGCAGTATTTT	CASSELSSGASTDTQYF
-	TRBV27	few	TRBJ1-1	TGTGCCAGCAGTTATAGGGATCGGACTGAAGCTTTCTTT	CASSYRDRTEAFF
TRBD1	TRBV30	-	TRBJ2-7	TGTGCCTGGAGTCTAACAGGGGGCATGTACTTC	CAWSLTGGMYF
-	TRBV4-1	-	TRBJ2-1	TGCGCCAGCAGCCAAGTTTTAGGGGTACGACCATGGTTCTTC	CASSQVLGVRPWFF
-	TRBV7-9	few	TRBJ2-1	TGTGCCAGCGACAAACCGGGACGCTACAATGAGCAGTTCTTC	CASDKPGRYNEQFF
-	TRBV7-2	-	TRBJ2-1	TGTGCCAGCAGCTTAACCTCTGACAATGAGCAGTTCTTC	CASSLTSDNEQFF